This is a list of T cell receptor beta chains from one sample in a study of T cell changes during pregnancy in multiple sclerosis. Using immunoSEQ multiplex PCR, the repertoire was profiled, and TCRdb retains in-frame clones only, with some absent. The profile shows 30,000 to 45,000 clones, roughly 92% of them singletons. The sample taken for sequencing was PBMCs (not recorded whether the cells were cultured). All receptors come from a female donor with multiple sclerosis, enrolled in a pregnancy study. The conserved cysteine and the conserved F or W are not part of the CDR3 here.

>TRBJ1-1|TRBV4-2
ASSPNRGRPNTEAF
>TRBJ2-3|TRBV18
ASSPDSGRSEDTQY
>TRBJ2-5|TRBV7-3
ASSIQGSETQY
>TRBJ2-7|TRBV2
ASSVNDRVNYEQY
>TRBJ2-3|TRBV7-2
ASSPVRSGTQY
>TRBJ2-7|TRBV27
ASRIAGSYEQY
>TRBJ1-2|TRBV28
ASSFSGRGYT
>TRBJ2-3|TRBV18
ASSPEGEVTDTQY
>TRBJ2-4|TRBV13
ASSLEREISYSPQY
>TRBJ1-2|TRBV6-5
ASSYSRTLGRYGYT
>TRBJ1-1|TRBV15
ATSSGWNTEAF
>TRBJ2-7|TRBV4-3
ASSQESPHRGAYEQY
>TRBJ1-2|TRBV19
ASSMWGAYGYT
>TRBJ2-3|TRBV19
ASSIPPGLAGGPGDTQY
>TRBJ1-1|TRBV5-1
ASSRRKGESTEAF